Shown below are 16 T cell receptor beta chains from a single sample sequenced in a study of T cell responses to AZD1222 COVID-19 vaccine. Here immunoSEQ multiplex PCR was the method, and the copy in TCRdb shows in-frame clones only, minus some. The sample has 110,000 to 150,000 clones, about 89% seen once. This specimen consisted of peripheral blood, obtained on day 0 of AZD1222 vaccination. Receptors were obtained from an adult in good health.

This clone appeared a single time. The chain uses TRBV18 and TRBJ1-2, with 11 bases aligning to TRBD1. Trimming removed 5 bases from V and 8 bases from J; junction bases left unmatched: 19. The CDR3 loop spans 18 amino acids. Germline assignment: CDR1 KGHSH and CDR2 LQKENI. The CDR3 reads CASSSGQGAREVSSGYTF. For the CDR3, the DNA is TGTGCCAGCTCATCTGGACAGGGGGCGCGTGAAGTTTCGTCGGGCTACACCTTC.

This chain's CDR3 is CASSRDRSSGNTIYF. CDR3 bases: TGTGCCAGCAGTCGGGACAGGAGCTCTGGAAACACCATATATTTT. The rearrangement links TRBV6-5 to TRBJ1-3; 8 bases are shared with TRBD1. The length of the CDR3 is 15 residues. Trimming cost V 5 bases and J 0 bases; bases outside gene matches: 3. From germline, CDR1 is MNHEY and CDR2 SVGAGI.

The chain recombines TRBV10-3 with TRBJ2-7, with D perhaps being TRBD1 or TRBD2 (5 bases each). The CDR3 runs to 14 residues. Germline loops: CDR1 ENHRY, CDR2 SYGVKD. V dropped 3 bases and J dropped 6 bases, with 15 bases sitting between them. For the CDR3, the DNA is TGTGCCATCAGTGACAGCGGACAACGGGTCGAGCAGTACTTC. Amino acids: CAISDSGQRVEQYF.

V is TRBV5-4 and J is TRBJ2-7; 10 nucleotides agree with TRBD2. Germline V gene lookup returns CDR1 SGHNT and CDR2 YYREEE (reference sequence). V was pared by 2 bases and J by 3 bases, with 2 bases of the junction left unmatched. The CDR3 runs to 14 residues. CDR3 residues: CASSFLAGDYEQYF. Here the CDR3 DNA reads TGTGCCAGCAGCTTTCTAGCGGGAGACTACGAGCAGTACTTC. Based on the CDR3 plus reference TRBV5-4 and TRBJ2-7, the full variable domain is ETGVTQSPTHLIKTRGQQVTLRCSSQSGHNTVSWYQQALGQGPQFIFQYYREEENGRGNFPPRFSGLQFPNYSSELNVNALELDDSALYLCASSFLAGDYEQYFGPGTRLTVT.

The rearrangement uses TRBV7-2 and TRBJ2-4, with D perhaps matching TRBD2 (5 bases). V was shortened by 5 bases and J by 1 base, with 21 bases between the two germline ends. The V gene's germline CDR1 is SGHTA and CDR2 FQGNSA. The CDR3 runs 18 residues. The CDR3 DNA is TGTGCCAGCAGCCATCTCGGACTCGGGGTTGTGGCCAAAAACATTCAGTACTTC. Translation gives CASSHLGLGVVAKNIQYF.

The chain carries TRBV6-4 and TRBJ2-1; D gene uncertain. The V gene lost 0 bases and the J gene lost 6 bases, with 9 bases spanning the gap. The CDR3 spans 14 residues. CDR1 is MRHNA, CDR2 SNTAGT, per germline. The CDR3: CASSDSGISNEQFF. The CDR3 nucleotides read TGTGCCAGCAGTGACTCAGGGATTAGCAATGAGCAGTTCTTC.

The J gene is TRBJ1-1, the V gene TRBV6-1, with no clear D. V lost 1 base and J lost 0, with 12 bases in between. CDR1 is MNHNS and CDR2 is SASEGT in the germline V gene. The CDR3 runs to 16 residues. CDR3 DNA sequence: TGTGCCAGCAGTGAAGGCTACAGTAACATGAACACTGAAGCTTTCTTT. Protein sequence: CASSEGYSNMNTEAFF.

This sequence joins TRBV5-1 and TRBJ1-3; D gene uncertain. Looked up from germline, CDR1 is SGHRS and CDR2 is YFSETQ. The CDR3 runs 15 residues. Trimming removed 4 bases at V and 0 bases at J, with 11 bases between. The CDR3 DNA sequence: TGCGCCAGCAGCATCGACTTGAGCTCTGGAAACACCATATATTTT. It specifies CASSIDLSSGNTIYF.

This chain's CDR3 is CASSSSDTQYF. The CDR3 coding sequence is TGTGCCAGCAGTTCTTCAGATACGCAGTATTTT. The chain carries TRBV6-5 and TRBJ2-3; D remains unclear. Germline CDR1 is MNHEY and CDR2 is SVGAGI. V dropped 4 bases and J dropped 4 bases, with 3 bases sitting between them. This CDR3 has 11 residues.

This chain uses TRBV5-4 with TRBJ1-1, with D perhaps TRBD1 (5 bases). V was shortened by 4 bases and J by 6 bases, with 16 bases between the two germline ends. This CDR3 spans 14 amino acids. CDR1 SGHNT and CDR2 YYREEE come from the germline V gene (reference sequence). CDR3 amino acids: CASSGGAAGAEAFF. For the CDR3, the DNA is TGTGCCAGCAGCGGAGGCGCGGCGGGGGCTGAAGCTTTCTTT.

Here the CDR3 DNA reads TGTGCCAGCAGCCAATTAGGGGGGGCTAATGAAGCTTTCTTT. The encoded protein is CASSQLGGANEAFF. The chain links TRBV14 to TRBJ1-1, with TRBD1 as a possible D gene (6 bases). Germline V CDR1 and CDR2: SGHDN, FVKESK. The CDR3 consists of 14 residues. The V gene lost 2 bases and the J gene lost 7 bases, with 14 bases spanning the gap.

The rearrangement joins TRBV7-8 to TRBJ2-3; D might be TRBD2 (6 bases). Looked up from germline, CDR1 is SGHVS and CDR2 is FQNEAQ. The length of the CDR3 is 15 residues. The V and J ends lost 6 bases and 4 bases respectively, with 17 bases between them. The CDR3 DNA follows: TGTGCCAGCAGGCCAAATGCGCGGGGCGCAGATACGCAGTATTTT. Translated: CASRPNARGADTQYF.

In this sample, this clone turned up once. The V and J genes are TRBV4-1 and TRBJ1-1; D call uncertain. With 4 bases removed from V and 1 base from J, the gap between germline ends came to 10 bases. This CDR3 is 14 amino acids long. The V gene's germline CDR1 is MGHRA and CDR2 YSYEKL. The CDR3 region has the DNA TGCGCCAGCAGCCCCCGACGGCAGAACACTGAAGCTTTCTTT. Translating it yields CASSPRRQNTEAFF.

The rearrangement links TRBV4-1 to TRBJ1-2; TRBD1 matches 8 bases. CDR1 and CDR2 (germline): MGHRA, YSYEKL. CDR3 size: 15 residues. Losses at the gene ends were 3 bases for V and 3 bases for J; bases not matched to a gene: 6. The CDR3 nucleotides read TGCGCCAGCAGCCAGGGGACAGGTGATTACTATGGCTACACCTTC. It codes for CASSQGTGDYYGYTF.

The CDR3 spells CASSLAVAGVEVYTGELFF. The CDR3 DNA reads TGTGCCAGCAGCTTGGCAGTAGCGGGAGTGGAGGTGTACACCGGGGAGCTGTTTTTT. The chain couples TRBV5-5 to TRBJ2-2; 9 nucleotides line up with TRBD2. Trimming removed 0 bases from V and 3 bases from J; junction bases left unmatched: 12. Germline CDR1 reads SGHKS; CDR2 reads YYEKEE (reference sequence). This CDR3 is 19 amino acids long.

The chain employs TRBV4-1 and TRBJ2-7; 10 bases fit TRBD1. V was pared by 3 bases and J by 3 bases, with 8 bases of the junction left unmatched. The CDR3 length is 16 residues. The germline gives CDR1 MGHRA, CDR2 YSYEKL. The CDR3 nucleotides read TGCGCCAGCAGCCACGGGGACAGGGGCGGGGTCTACGAGCAGTACTTC. Protein sequence: CASSHGDRGGVYEQYF.